The 6 T cell receptor beta chains below were found in one sample sequenced in a study of T cell clonality in common variable immunodeficiency. TCRdb's copy holds only in-frame clones and misses some; the assay was immunoSEQ multiplex PCR. The specimen has about 74,000 clones, none found just once. The specimen was peripheral blood mononuclear cells. These receptors came from a person between 18 and 75 years old in good health.

This clone was recorded many times. The observed sequence ends 3 residues before the CDR3 terminus, with the missing tail filled in from the germline J gene. The V and J genes are TRBV4-2 and TRBJ2-6; TRBD1 is a possible D gene (5 bases). V lost 4 bases and J 4 bases, leaving 26 bases between the germline ends. Germline-derived CDR1 and CDR2 are LGHNA and YNFKEQ. There are 20 residues in the CDR3. The chain's CDR3 is CASSLSPWTIVSAGANVLTF. The sequenced part of the CDR3 DNA is TGTGCCAGCAGCCTGTCTCCCTGGACAATCGTCTCTGCGGGGGCCAACGTC.

Many counts were recorded for this clone. The CDR3 extends 3 residues past the end of the read, so its final part is completed from the germline J gene. The chain recombines TRBV10-1 with TRBJ2-1; D gene uncertain. The CDR3 spans 14 residues. CDR1 and CDR2 from the germline V gene are WNHNN and SYGVQD (reference sequence). Deletions cut 5 bases from V and 5 bases from J, with 13 bases between. CDR3 residues: CASSSELGHNEQFF. CDR3 DNA, as far as it was read: TGCGCCAGCAGTAGCGAGCTAGGCCACAATGAG.

Ten or more counts support this clone. The CDR3 is cut off 3 residues early in the read; its end comes from the germline J gene. V usage is TRBV7-2 and J usage is TRBJ2-5; 10 bases agree with TRBD1. This CDR3 spans 15 amino acids. J was trimmed by 4 bases and V by 2 bases; bases with no gene match: 4. From germline, CDR1 is SGHTA and CDR2 FQGNSA. The CDR3 DNA, read in part, is TGTGCCAGCAGCTTAACCGGGACAGGGGTAGAGACC. Translated, it gives CASSLTGTGVET. In full, the CDR3 reads CASSLTGTGVETQYF.

This clone was found many times. The DNA ends 3 residues before the CDR3 does, and the rest of the CDR3 is filled in from the germline J gene. V is TRBV12-3 or TRBV12-4 and J is TRBJ2-7, with D perhaps being TRBD1 or TRBD2 (5 bases each). Trimming took 7 bases from V and 2 from J, leaving 15 bases between them. The CDR3 extends over 14 amino acids. CDR3 sequence reads: CASTERGSTYEQYF. The sequenced CDR3 bases are TGTGCCAGCACCGAGAGGGGCAGTACCTACGAG.

This clone was recorded many times. The CDR3 extends 3 residues past the end of the read, so its final part is completed from the germline J gene. V is TRBV6-2 or TRBV6-3 and J is TRBJ1-2; 9 nucleotides match TRBD1. The V segment lost 7 bases and the J segment 5 bases; nucleotides outside the gene matches: 11. The CDR3 runs 15 residues. The germline gives CDR1 MNHEY, CDR2 SVGEGT. Incomplete CDR3 DNA: TGTGCCAGCACCAGCCCACAGGGGGCCCGGTATGGC. It yields the protein CASTSPQGARYG. The entire CDR3 reads CASTSPQGARYGYTF.

This clone was seen at least ten times. The DNA ends 3 residues before the CDR3 does, and the rest of the CDR3 is filled in from the germline J gene. V usage is TRBV5-4 and J usage is TRBJ2-7, with D perhaps matching TRBD2 (5 bases). The CDR3 consists of 15 residues. Trimming took off 0 bases at V and 3 bases at J, with 13 bases between the two ends. Per the germline V gene, CDR1 is SGHNT and CDR2 is YYREEE (reference sequence). The sequenced CDR3 bases are TGTGCCAGCAGCTTGGATCGTAAAGCGGTCTACGAG. Amino acids: CASSLDRKAVYE. The entire CDR3 sequence reads CASSLDRKAVYEQYF.